This T cell receptor beta chain originates from a study of regulatory T cells in long-lasting Graves disease. Time point of the sample: newly diagnosed GD, antithyroid drugs for less than 3 months. RNA extracted from PBMCs served as the sequencing template. Arm-PCR of CDR3 regions and iRepertoire HTBI primers were the basis on which TCR beta libraries were built. TCRdb reprocessed the multiplex PCR reads via MiXCR and lists one record per CDR3 protein. This table holds roughly 610,000 distinct CDR3 sequences, less than 20% found once. Germline V gene data show CDR1 as SNHLY and CDR2 as FYNNEI. Losses at the gene ends were 7 bases for V and 5 bases for J; bases not matched to a gene: 23. This CDR3 comprises 19 residues. This sample also belongs to another study, concerning T cells in Graves' hyperthyroidism and ophthalmopathy.

V and J are TRBV2 and TRBJ2-5, with 9 bases matching TRBD2. The specimen was peripheral blood mononuclear cells (PBMCs), collected at new diagnosis, from a patient treated with antithyroid drugs. The sequence derives from a woman in her twenties or thirties with Graves disease. CDR3 sequence reads: CASTRGLAGRRDEKETQYF. CDR3 DNA: TGTGCCAGCACTAGGGGGCTAGCGGGAAGGAGGGACGAGAAGGAGACCCAGTACTTC.